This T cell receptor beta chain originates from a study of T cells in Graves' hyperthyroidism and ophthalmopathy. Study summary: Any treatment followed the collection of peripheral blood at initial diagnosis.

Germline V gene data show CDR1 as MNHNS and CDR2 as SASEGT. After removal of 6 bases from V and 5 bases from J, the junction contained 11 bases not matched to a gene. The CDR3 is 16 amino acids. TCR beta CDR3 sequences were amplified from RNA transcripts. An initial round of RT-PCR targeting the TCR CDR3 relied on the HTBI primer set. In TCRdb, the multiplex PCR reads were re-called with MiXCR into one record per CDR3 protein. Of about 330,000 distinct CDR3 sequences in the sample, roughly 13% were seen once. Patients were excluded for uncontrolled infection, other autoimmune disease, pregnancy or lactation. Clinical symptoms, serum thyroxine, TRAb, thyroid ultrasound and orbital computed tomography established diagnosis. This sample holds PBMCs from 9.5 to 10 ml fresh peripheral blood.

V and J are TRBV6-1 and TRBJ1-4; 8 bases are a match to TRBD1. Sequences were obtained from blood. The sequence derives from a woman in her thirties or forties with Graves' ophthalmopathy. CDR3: CASSPPGTGSNEKLFF. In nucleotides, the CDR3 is TGTGCCAGCAGCCCCCCCGGGACAGGCAGCAATGAAAAACTGTTTTTT.